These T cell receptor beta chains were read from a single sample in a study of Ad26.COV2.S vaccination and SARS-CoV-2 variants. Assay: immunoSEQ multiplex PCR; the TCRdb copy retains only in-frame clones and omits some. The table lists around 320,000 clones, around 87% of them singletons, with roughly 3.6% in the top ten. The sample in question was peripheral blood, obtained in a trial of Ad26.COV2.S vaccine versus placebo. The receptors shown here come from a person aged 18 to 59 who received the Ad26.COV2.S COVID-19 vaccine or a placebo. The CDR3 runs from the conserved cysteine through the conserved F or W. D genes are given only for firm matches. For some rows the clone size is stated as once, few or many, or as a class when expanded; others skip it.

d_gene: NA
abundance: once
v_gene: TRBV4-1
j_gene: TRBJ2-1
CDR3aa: CASSQDQGNSYNEQFF
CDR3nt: TGCGCCAGCAGCCAAGACCAGGGTAACTCCTACAATGAGCAGTTCTTC

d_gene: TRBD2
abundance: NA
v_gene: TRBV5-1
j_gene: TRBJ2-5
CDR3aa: CASKRNGGAETQYF
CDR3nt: TGCGCCAGCAAAAGGAACGGGGGGGCAGAGACCCAGTACTTC

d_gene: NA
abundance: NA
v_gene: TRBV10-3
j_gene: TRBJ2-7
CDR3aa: CAISESVYEQYF
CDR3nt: TGTGCCATCAGTGAGTCGGTCTACGAGCAGTACTTC

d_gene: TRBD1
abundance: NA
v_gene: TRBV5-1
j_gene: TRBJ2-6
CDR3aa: CASSLAGTASGANVLTF
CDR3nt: TGCGCCAGCAGCTTGGCCGGGACAGCCTCTGGGGCCAACGTCCTGACTTTC

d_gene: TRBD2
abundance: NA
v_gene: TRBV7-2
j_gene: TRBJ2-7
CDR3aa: CASSFPFGASGTYEQYF
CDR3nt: TGTGCCAGCAGCTTCCCATTCGGGGCTAGCGGGACGTACGAGCAGTACTTC

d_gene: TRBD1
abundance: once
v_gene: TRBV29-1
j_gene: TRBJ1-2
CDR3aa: CSVGGQGDVYGYTF
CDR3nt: TGCAGCGTGGGGGGACAGGGGGATGTCTATGGCTACACCTTC

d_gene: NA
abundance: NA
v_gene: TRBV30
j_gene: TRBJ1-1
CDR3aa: CAWSVRRNTEAFF
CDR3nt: TGTGCCTGGAGTGTTAGGAGGAACACTGAAGCTTTCTTT

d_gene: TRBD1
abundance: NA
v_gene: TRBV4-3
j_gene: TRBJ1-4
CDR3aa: CASSQGDRDREKLFF
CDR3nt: TGCGCCAGCAGCCAAGGGGACAGGGATCGTGAAAAACTGTTTTTT

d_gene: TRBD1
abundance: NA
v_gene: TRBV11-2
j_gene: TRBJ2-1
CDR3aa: CASSGDRGHYNEQFF
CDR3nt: TGTGCCAGCAGCGGAGACAGGGGGCACTACAATGAGCAGTTCTTC

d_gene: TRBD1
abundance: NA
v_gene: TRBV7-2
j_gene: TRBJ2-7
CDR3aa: CASRKPGQGSYEQYF
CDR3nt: TGTGCCAGCAGAAAGCCGGGACAGGGTTCCTACGAGCAGTACTTC

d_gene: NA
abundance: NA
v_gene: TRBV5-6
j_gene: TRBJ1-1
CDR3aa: CASSLVRGNTEAFF
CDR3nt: TGTGCCAGCAGCTTGGTAAGGGGGAACACTGAAGCTTTCTTT

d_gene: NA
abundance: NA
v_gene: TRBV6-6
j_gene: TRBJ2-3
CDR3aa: CASSYLYGDTDTQYF
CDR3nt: TGTGCCAGCAGTTACCTATACGGAGACACAGATACGCAGTATTTT

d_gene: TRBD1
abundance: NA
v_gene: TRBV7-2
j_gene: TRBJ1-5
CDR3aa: CASSSQGVNQPQHF
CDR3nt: TGTGCCAGCAGCTCGCAGGGGGTCAATCAGCCCCAGCATTTT

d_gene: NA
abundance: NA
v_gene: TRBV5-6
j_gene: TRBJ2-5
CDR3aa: CASSLVLVETQYF
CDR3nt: TGTGCCAGCAGCTTGGTTTTAGTCGAGACCCAGTACTTC

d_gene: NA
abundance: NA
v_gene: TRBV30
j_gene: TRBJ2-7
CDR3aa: CAWSVGGGVPYEQYF
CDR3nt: TGTGCCTGGAGTGTAGGAGGGGGTGTACCCTACGAGCAGTACTTC

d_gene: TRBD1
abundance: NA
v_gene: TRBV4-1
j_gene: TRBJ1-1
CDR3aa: CASSQDHRTGGTEAFF
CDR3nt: TGCGCCAGCAGCCAAGATCATAGGACAGGGGGCACTGAAGCTTTCTTT

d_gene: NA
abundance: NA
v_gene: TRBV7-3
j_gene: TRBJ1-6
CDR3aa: CASSLIGENSPLHF
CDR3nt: TGTGCCAGCAGCTTAATAGGGGAGAATTCACCCCTCCACTTT

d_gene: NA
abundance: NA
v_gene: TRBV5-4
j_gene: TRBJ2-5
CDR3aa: CASTLGSWGEETQYF
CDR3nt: TGTGCCAGCACCCTTGGGAGTTGGGGGGAAGAGACCCAGTACTTC

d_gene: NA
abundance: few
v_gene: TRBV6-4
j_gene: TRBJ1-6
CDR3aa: CASRAGTNSPLHF
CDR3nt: TGTGCCAGCAGGGCAGGGACCAATTCACCCCTCCACTTT

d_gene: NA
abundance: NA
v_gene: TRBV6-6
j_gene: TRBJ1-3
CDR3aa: CASIPRRDSGNTIYF
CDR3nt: TGTGCCAGCATTCCCAGAAGGGACTCTGGAAACACCATATATTTT

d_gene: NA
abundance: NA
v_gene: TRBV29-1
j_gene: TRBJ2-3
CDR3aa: CSAAGRPSDTQYF
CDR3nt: TGCAGCGCCGCGGGACGGCCCTCAGATACGCAGTATTTT